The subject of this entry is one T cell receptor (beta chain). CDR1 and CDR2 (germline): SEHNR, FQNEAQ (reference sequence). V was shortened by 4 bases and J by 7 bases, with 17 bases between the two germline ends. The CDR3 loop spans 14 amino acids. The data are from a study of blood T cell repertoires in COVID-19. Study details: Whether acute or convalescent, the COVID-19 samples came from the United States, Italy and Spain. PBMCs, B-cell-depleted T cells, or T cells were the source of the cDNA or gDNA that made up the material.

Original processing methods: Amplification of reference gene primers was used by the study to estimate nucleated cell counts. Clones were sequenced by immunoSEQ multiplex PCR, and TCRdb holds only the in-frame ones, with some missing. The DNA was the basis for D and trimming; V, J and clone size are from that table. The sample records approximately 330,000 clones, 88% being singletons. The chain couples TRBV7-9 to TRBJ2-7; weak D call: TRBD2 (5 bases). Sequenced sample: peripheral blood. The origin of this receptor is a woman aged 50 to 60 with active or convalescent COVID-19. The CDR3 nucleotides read TGTGCCAGCAGCTCACCGAGGGAACCCTCGGAGCAGTACTTC. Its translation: CASSSPREPSEQYF.